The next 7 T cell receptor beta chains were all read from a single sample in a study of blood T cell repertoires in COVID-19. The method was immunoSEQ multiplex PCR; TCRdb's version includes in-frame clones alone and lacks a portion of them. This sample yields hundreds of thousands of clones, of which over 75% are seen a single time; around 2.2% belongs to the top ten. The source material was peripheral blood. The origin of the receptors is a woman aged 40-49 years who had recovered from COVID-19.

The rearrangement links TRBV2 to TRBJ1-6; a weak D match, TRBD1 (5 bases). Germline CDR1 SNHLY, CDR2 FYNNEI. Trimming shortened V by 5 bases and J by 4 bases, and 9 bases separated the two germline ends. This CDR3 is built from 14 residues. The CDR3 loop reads CASSPGGYNSPLHF. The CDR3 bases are TGTGCCAGCAGTCCCGGGGGTTATAATTCACCCCTCCACTTT.

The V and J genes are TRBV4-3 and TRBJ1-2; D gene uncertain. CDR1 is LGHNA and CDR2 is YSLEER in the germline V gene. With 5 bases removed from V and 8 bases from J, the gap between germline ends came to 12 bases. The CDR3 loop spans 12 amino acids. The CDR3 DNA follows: TGCGCCAGCAGCTTCAGAGGAGACGGCTACACCTTC. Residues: CASSFRGDGYTF.

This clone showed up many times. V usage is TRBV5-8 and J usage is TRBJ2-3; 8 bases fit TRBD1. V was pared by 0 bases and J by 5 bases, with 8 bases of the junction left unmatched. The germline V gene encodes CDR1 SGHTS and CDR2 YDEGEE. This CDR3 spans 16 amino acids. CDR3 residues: CASSLEAGGLLDTQYF. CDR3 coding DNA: TGTGCCAGCAGCTTGGAAGCAGGGGGCCTTCTAGATACGCAGTATTTT.

CDR3 region: CASTKREGFGEQFF. In DNA form, the CDR3 reads TGTGCCAGCACTAAGCGGGAGGGCTTCGGTGAGCAGTTCTTC. The chain carries TRBV3-1 (or the pseudogene TRBV3-2) and TRBJ2-1; TRBD2 aligns across 10 bases. The V gene's germline CDR1 is LGHDT and CDR2 YNNKEL (reference sequence). Losses at the gene ends were 7 bases for V and 9 bases for J; bases not matched to a gene: 9. There are 14 residues in the CDR3.

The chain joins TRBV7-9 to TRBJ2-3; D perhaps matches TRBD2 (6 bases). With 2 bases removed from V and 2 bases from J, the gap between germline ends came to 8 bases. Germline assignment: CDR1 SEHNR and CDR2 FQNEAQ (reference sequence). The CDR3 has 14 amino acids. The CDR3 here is CASSLRGYTDTQYF. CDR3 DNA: TGTGCCAGCAGCTTACGGGGGTACACAGATACGCAGTATTTT. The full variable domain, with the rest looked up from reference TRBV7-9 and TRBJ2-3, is DTGVSQNPRHKITKRGQNVTFRCDPISEHNRLYWYRQTLGQGPEFLTYFQNEAQLEKSRLLSDRFSAERPKGSFSTLEIQRTEQGDSAMYLCASSLRGYTDTQYFGPGTRLTVL.

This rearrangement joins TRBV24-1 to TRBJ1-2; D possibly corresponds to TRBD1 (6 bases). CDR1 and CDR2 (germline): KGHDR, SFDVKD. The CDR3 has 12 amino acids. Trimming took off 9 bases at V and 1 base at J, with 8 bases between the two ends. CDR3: CATEDSNYGYTF. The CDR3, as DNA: TGTGCCACCGAGGACAGTAACTATGGCTACACCTTC.

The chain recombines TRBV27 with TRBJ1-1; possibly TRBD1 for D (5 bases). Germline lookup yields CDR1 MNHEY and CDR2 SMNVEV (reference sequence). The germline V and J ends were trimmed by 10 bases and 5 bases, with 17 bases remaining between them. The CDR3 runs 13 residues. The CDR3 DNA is TGTGCCATCCAAACAGGAAAGGGGACTGAAGCTTTCTTT. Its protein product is CAIQTGKGTEAFF.